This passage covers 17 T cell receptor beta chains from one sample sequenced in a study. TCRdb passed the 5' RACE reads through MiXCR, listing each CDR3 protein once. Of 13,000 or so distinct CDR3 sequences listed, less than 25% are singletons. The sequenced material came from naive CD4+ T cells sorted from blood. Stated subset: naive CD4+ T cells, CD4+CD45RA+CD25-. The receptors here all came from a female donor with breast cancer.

CDR3 nucleotides: TGTGCCAGCAGCCCTGCCGGGGTTCCATTCTACGAGCAGTACTTC. Amino acids: CASSPAGVPFYEQYF. The rearrangement uses TRBV7-2 and TRBJ2-7; D might be TRBD2 (5 bases). CDR1 is SGHTA and CDR2 is FQGNSA in the germline V gene. V was pared by 5 bases and J by 3 bases, with 17 bases between. The CDR3 extends over 15 amino acids. The full variable domain, completed using reference TRBV7-2 and TRBJ2-7, is GAGVSQSPSNKVTEKGKDVELRCDPISGHTALYWYRQSLGQGLEFLIYFQGNSAPDKSGLPSDRFSAERTGGSVSTLTIQRTQQEDSAVYLCASSPAGVPFYEQYFGPGTRLTVT.

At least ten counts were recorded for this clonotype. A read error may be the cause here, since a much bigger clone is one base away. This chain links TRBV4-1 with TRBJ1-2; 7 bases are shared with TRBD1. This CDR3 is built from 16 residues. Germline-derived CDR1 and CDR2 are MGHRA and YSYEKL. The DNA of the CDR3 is TGCGCCAGCAGCCAATACCGGAGCGGGACAGCCTATGGCTACGCCTTC. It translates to CASSQYRSGTAYGYAF.

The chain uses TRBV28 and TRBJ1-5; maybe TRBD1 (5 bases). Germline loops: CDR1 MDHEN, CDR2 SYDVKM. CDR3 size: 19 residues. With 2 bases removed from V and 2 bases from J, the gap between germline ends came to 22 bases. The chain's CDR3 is CASSLLLRQSVVGNQPQHF. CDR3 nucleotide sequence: TGTGCCAGCAGTTTACTGTTGAGACAGAGCGTTGTTGGCAATCAGCCCCAGCATTTT.

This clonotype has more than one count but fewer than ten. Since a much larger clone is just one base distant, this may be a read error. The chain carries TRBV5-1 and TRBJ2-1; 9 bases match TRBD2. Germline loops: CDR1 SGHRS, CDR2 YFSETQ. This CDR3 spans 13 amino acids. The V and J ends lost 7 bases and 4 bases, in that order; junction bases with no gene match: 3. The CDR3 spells CASGLARYNEQFF. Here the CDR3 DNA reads TGCGCCAGCGGACTAGCGAGGTACAATGAGCAGTTCTTC.

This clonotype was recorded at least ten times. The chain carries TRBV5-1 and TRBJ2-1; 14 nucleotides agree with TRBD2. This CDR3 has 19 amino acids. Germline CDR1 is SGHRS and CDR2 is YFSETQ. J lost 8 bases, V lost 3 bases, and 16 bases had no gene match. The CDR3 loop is CASSSKTKGTSGSEHEQFF. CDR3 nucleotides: TGCGCCAGCAGCTCGAAAACCAAGGGGACTAGCGGGAGTGAACATGAGCAGTTCTTC. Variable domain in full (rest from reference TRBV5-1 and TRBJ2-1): KAGVTQTPRYLIKTRGQQVTLSCSPISGHRSVSWYQQTPGQGLQFLFEYFSETQRNKGNFPGRFSGRQFSNSRSEMNVSTLELGDSALYLCASSSKTKGTSGSEHEQFFGPGTRLTVL.

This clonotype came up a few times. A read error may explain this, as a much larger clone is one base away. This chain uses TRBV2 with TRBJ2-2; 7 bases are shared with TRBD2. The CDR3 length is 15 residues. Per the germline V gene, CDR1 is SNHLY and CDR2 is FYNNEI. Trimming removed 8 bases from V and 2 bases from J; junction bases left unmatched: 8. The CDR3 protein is CASGPGTTNTGELFF. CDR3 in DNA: TGTGCCAGCGGCCCCGGGACTACCAACACCGGGGAGCTGTTTTTT.

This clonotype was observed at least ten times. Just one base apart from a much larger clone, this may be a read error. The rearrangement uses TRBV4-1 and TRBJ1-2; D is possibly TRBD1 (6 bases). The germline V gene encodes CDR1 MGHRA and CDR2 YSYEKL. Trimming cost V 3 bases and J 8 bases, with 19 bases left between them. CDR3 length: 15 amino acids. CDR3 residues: CASSHLDSWFWGYTF. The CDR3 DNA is TGCGCCAGCAGCCACCTGGACAGCTGGTTCTGGGGCTACACCTTC.

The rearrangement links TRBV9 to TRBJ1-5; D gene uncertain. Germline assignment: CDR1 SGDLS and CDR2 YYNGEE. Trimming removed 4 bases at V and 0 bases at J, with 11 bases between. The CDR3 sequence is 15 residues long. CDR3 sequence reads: CASSTGPYSNQPQHF. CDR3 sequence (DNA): TGTGCCAGCAGCACCGGGCCTTATAGCAATCAGCCCCAGCATTTT. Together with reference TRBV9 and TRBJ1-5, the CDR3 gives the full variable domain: DSGVTQTPKHLITATGQRVTLRCSPRSGDLSVYWYQQSLDQGLQFLIQYYNGEERAKGNILERFSAQQFPDLHSELNLSSLELGDSALYFCASSTGPYSNQPQHFGDGTRLSIL.

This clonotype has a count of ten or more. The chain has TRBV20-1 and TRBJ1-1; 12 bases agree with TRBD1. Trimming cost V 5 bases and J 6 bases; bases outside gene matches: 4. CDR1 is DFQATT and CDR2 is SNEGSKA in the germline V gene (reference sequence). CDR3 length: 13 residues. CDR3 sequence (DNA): TGCAGTGCTCCGGGACAGGGGGCCCCTGAAGCTTTCTTT. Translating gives CSAPGQGAPEAFF.

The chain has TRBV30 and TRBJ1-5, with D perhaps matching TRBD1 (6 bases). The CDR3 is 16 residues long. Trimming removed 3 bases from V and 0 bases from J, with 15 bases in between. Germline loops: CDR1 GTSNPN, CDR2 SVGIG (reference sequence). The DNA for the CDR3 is TGTGCCTGGAGCGGGGGGACACCTTATAGCAATCAGCCCCAGCATTTT. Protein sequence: CAWSGGTPYSNQPQHF.

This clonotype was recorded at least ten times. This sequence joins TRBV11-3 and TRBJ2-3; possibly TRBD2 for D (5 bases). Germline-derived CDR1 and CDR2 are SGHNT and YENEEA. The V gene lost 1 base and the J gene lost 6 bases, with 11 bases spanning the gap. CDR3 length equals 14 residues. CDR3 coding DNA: TGTGCCAGCAGCTTAGGAGGGTCCTTTGATACGCAGTATTTT. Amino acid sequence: CASSLGGSFDTQYF. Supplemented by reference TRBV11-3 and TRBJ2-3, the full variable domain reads EAGVVQSPRYKIIEKKQPVAFWCNPISGHNTLYWYLQNLGQGPELLIRYENEEAVDDSQLPKDRFSAERLKGVDSTLKIQPAELGDSAVYLCASSLGGSFDTQYFGPGTRLTVL.

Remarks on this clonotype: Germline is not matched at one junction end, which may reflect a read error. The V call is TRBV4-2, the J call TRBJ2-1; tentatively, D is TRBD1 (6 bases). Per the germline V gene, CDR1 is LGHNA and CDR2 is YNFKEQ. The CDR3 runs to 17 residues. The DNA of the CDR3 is TGCGCCAGCAGCCGCACTACCGGGACATGGGCCTACAATGAGCAGTTCTTC. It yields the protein CASSRTTGTWAYNEQFF.

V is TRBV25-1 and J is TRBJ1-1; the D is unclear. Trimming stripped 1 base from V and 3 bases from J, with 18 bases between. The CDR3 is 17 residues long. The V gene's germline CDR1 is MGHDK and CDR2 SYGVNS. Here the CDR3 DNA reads TGTGCCAGCAGTGAATTAGGTTCCAGGTGGTTATACACTGAAGCTTTCTTT. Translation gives CASSELGSRWLYTEAFF. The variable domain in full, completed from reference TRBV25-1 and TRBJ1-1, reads EADIYQTPRYLVIGTGKKITLECSQTMGHDKMYWYQQDPGMELHLIHYSYGVNSTEKGDLSSESTVSRIRTEHFPLTLESARPSHTSQYLCASSELGSRWLYTEAFFGQGTRLTVV.

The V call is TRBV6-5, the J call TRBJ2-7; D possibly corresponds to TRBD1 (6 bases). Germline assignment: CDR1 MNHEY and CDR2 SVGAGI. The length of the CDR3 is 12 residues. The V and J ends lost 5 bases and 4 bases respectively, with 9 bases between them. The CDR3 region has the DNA TGTGCCAGCAGTCGTACAGGGTACGAGCAGTACTTC. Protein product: CASSRTGYEQYF.

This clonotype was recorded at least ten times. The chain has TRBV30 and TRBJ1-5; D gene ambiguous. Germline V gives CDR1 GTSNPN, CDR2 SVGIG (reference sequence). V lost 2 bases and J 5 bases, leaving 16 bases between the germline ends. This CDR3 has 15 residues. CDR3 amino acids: CAWSLAEPTYQPQHF. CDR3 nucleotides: TGTGCCTGGAGTTTAGCAGAACCGACTTATCAGCCCCAGCATTTT.

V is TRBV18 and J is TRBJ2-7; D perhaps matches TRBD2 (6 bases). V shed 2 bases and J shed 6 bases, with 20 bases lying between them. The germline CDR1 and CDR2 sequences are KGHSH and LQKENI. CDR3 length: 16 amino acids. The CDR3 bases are TGTGCCAGCTCACCATCTCAGCGACCCGGTAGCGGCGAGCAGTACTTC. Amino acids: CASSPSQRPGSGEQYF.

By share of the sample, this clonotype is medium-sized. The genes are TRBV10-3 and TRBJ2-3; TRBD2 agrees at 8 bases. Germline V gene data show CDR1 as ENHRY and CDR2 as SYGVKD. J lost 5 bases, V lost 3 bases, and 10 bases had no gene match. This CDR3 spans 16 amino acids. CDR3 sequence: CAISDAGGHGGDTQYF. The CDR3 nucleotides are TGTGCCATCAGTGATGCGGGAGGCCATGGTGGAGATACGCAGTATTTT.